These 27 T cell receptor beta chains came from one sample sequenced in a study of CD8 T cell repertoires and HIV-1 epitope variants. Profiled with immunoSEQ multiplex PCR; TCRdb holds only in-frame clones, not every one. The repertoire holds fewer than 4,000 clones, with under 80% as singletons. Which antigens these TCRs recognize remains unknown. The sequencing input was cultured CD8+ T cells derived from PBMCs. These receptors all come from a male donor with HIV.

This rearrangement joins TRBV28 to TRBJ2-1; 9 nucleotides align to TRBD1. The CDR3 is 15 residues long. Germline V CDR1 and CDR2: MDHEN, SYDVKM. The V gene end was trimmed by 2 bases and the J gene end by 6 bases; junction bases not matched to a gene: 5. This CDR3 is CASSLGQGIPNEQFF. For the CDR3, the DNA is TGTGCCAGCAGTTTAGGACAGGGGATTCCCAATGAGCAGTTCTTC.

The CDR3 DNA reads as TGTGCCTGGAGTTCCAGTGGAGGGGATAACTATGGCTACACCTTC. Its protein product is CAWSSSGGDNYGYTF. This chain connects TRBV30 to TRBJ1-2, with TRBD1 as a possible D gene (5 bases). Trimming took off 2 bases at V and 1 base at J, with 14 bases between the two ends. This CDR3 is 15 amino acids long. In germline, CDR1 is GTSNPN, CDR2 SVGIG (reference sequence).

This clone is labeled as large. Germline and junction disagree at one end, which may indicate a read error. J is TRBJ2-7 and V is TRBV27; either TRBD1 or TRBD2 may fit D (5 bases each). The CDR3 is made up of 16 amino acids. Germline V CDR1 and CDR2: MNHEY, SMNVEV (reference sequence). CDR3 region: CASSVSSGTVSYEQYF. The CDR3 region has the DNA TGTGCCAGCAGTGTATCCTCCGGGACGGTGTCCTACGAGCAGTACTTC.

This clone has only one observation. The chain recombines TRBV27 with TRBJ2-1; D perhaps matches TRBD2 (5 bases). The CDR3 spans 12 residues. The germline V gene has CDR1 MNHEY and CDR2 SMNVEV (reference sequence). The ends were cut back, 3 bases at V and 5 bases at J, with 5 bases in the middle. The CDR3 nucleotides read TGTGCCAGCAGTTTCGGGAACAATGAGCAGTTCTTC. Its translation is CASSFGNNEQFF.

This chain links TRBV4-1 with TRBJ1-2, with D possibly TRBD1 on 5 matching bases. Germline CDR1 MGHRA, CDR2 YSYEKL. CDR3 size: 17 residues. The germline V and J ends were trimmed by 0 bases and 5 bases, with 19 bases remaining between them. The CDR3 spells CASSQDPSGNRRYGYTF. The DNA of the CDR3 is TGCGCCAGCAGCCAAGACCCCTCGGGTAACAGGCGGTATGGCTACACCTTC.

J is TRBJ2-4 and V is TRBV5-7; weak D call: TRBD2 (6 bases). TRBV5-7 is flagged as an ORF with uncertain function. V shed 4 bases and J shed 3 bases, with 20 bases lying between them. This CDR3 spans 17 amino acids. The CDR3 DNA reads as TGTGCCAGCAGCGGCGGGTGGAGGGATTGGGACAAAAACATTCAGTACTTC. As protein: CASSGGWRDWDKNIQYF.

The sample holds a few counts of this clone. CDR3: CASSQDRREGRGDTQYF. In DNA, the CDR3 is TGTGCCAGCAGCCAAGATAGGAGGGAGGGCCGGGGAGATACGCAGTATTTT. The chain has TRBV14 and TRBJ2-3, with 7 nucleotides matching TRBD2. With 0 bases clipped from V and 5 bases from J, the junction kept 11 bases outside the gene matches. The CDR3 loop spans 17 amino acids. CDR1 is SGHDN, CDR2 FVKESK, per germline.

The rearrangement uses TRBV7-6 and TRBJ2-7; D gene ambiguous. The CDR3 loop spans 13 amino acids. Germline V gene data show CDR1 as SGHVS and CDR2 as FNYEAQ. With 5 bases removed from V and 2 bases from J, the gap between germline ends came to 10 bases. The CDR3 here is CASSINTAYEQYF. CDR3 bases: TGTGCCAGCAGCATAAATACCGCCTACGAGCAGTACTTC.

This chain joins TRBV9 and TRBJ2-7; a possible D gene is TRBD1 (7 bases). The CDR3 extends over 14 amino acids. The V gene lost 4 bases and the J gene lost 3 bases, with 14 bases spanning the gap. The germline gives CDR1 SGDLS, CDR2 YYNGEE. The CDR3 spells CASSPGQDYYEQYF. The CDR3 DNA sequence: TGTGCCAGCAGCCCTGGACAGGACTACTACGAGCAGTACTTC.

V usage is TRBV9 and J usage is TRBJ1-5, with D maybe TRBD1 (6 bases). The CDR3 totals 14 residues. The germline V and J ends were trimmed by 0 bases and 3 bases, with 7 bases remaining between them. Germline CDR1 reads SGDLS; CDR2 reads YYNGEE. The CDR3 nucleotides read TGTGCCAGCAGCGTAGGGGGGCTCAATCAGCCCCAGCATTTT. Residues: CASSVGGLNQPQHF.

The chain carries TRBV27 and TRBJ2-7; 7 bases line up with TRBD2. The J segment lost 5 bases and the V segment lost 0 bases, leaving 10 bases of the junction unmatched. CDR1 MNHEY and CDR2 SMNVEV come from the germline V gene (reference sequence). CDR3 size: 16 residues. In nucleotides, the CDR3 is TGTGCCAGCAGTTTATCGATGGGGACTATAGTCCACGAGCAGTACTTC. This translates into CASSLSMGTIVHEQYF.

V is TRBV27 and J is TRBJ2-7; D is unresolved. This CDR3 has 14 residues. CDR1 is MNHEY, CDR2 SMNVEV, per germline (reference sequence). V was pared by 5 bases and J by 0 bases, with 11 bases between. The DNA of the CDR3 is TGTGCCAGCAGTGAGATTGCAAGCTCCTACGAGCAGTACTTC. It yields the protein CASSEIASSYEQYF.

The chain combines TRBV30 with TRBJ1-2, with D perhaps TRBD1 (5 bases). Per the germline V gene, CDR1 is GTSNPN and CDR2 is SVGIG (reference sequence). V was pared by 0 bases and J by 5 bases, with 22 bases between. This CDR3 is built from 17 residues. The CDR3 DNA sequence: TGTGCCTGGAGTGTATGGGACGTAAGATCCGAGGGGTATGGCTACACCTTC. Amino acids: CAWSVWDVRSEGYGYTF.

This clone has only a few counts. The V and J genes are TRBV7-9 and TRBJ2-1, with 12 bases matching TRBD2. The CDR3 loop spans 13 amino acids. Germline values: CDR1 SEHNR, CDR2 FQNEAQ (reference sequence). The ends lost 5 bases at V and 11 bases at J; junction bases unmatched: 4. The CDR3 protein is CASSDGLAGQQFF. The CDR3 DNA is TGTGCCAGCAGCGATGGACTAGCGGGGCAGCAGTTCTTC.

The rearrangement uses TRBV5-4 and TRBJ2-7; 8 nucleotides match TRBD2. Germline assignment: CDR1 SGHNT and CDR2 YYREEE (reference sequence). Trimming removed 4 bases from V and 2 bases from J; junction bases left unmatched: 2. There are 13 residues in the CDR3. Here the CDR3 reads CASSMGLAYEQYF. The CDR3 region has the DNA TGTGCCAGCAGCATGGGACTAGCCTACGAGCAGTACTTC.

This clone was seen a handful of times. This CDR3 is CASSLETSGSSYEQYF. DNA for the CDR3: TGTGCCAGCAGCCTCGAGACTAGCGGGAGCTCCTACGAGCAGTACTTC. J is TRBJ2-7 and V is TRBV4-2, with TRBD2 identical over 12 bases. CDR1 is LGHNA, CDR2 YNFKEQ, per germline. With V trimmed by 4 bases and J by 0 bases, 4 bases remained unmatched. The CDR3 covers 16 residues.

The rearrangement links TRBV29-1 to TRBJ1-2; D not resolved. The CDR3 runs to 12 residues. The germline CDR1 and CDR2 sequences are SQVTM and ANQGSEA. Trimming shortened V by 2 bases and J by 4 bases, and 8 bases separated the two germline ends. Written as DNA, the CDR3 is TGCAGCGTTGAACCGGCTAGCTATGGCTACACCTTC. Translating it yields CSVEPASYGYTF.

The chain couples TRBV7-6 to TRBJ2-1; no clear D gene. Per the germline V gene, CDR1 is SGHVS and CDR2 is FNYEAQ. There are 13 residues in the CDR3. V lost 6 bases, J lost 3 bases, and 9 bases lay in between. CDR3 DNA: TGTGCCAGCAGTTCCATAGTCTACAATGAGCAGTTCTTC. This translates into CASSSIVYNEQFF.

The chain is built from TRBV7-2 and TRBJ2-1; D uncertain. CDR1 and CDR2 (germline): SGHTA, FQGNSA. Trimming pared 2 bases from V and 8 bases from J, leaving 10 bases between. This CDR3 spans 13 amino acids. The CDR3 DNA is TGTGCCAGCAGCTTACATTGGATGGATGAGCAGTTCTTC. Its translation is CASSLHWMDEQFF.

The chain links TRBV7-2 to TRBJ1-1; the D is unclear. CDR3 size: 12 residues. Trimming removed 3 bases from V and 6 bases from J, with 8 bases in between. Germline loops: CDR1 SGHTA, CDR2 FQGNSA. The CDR3 spells CASSLGNPEAFF. CDR3 nucleotides: TGTGCCAGCAGCTTGGGTAACCCTGAAGCTTTCTTT.

This clone was seen more than once but under ten times. In this CDR3 the conserved last residue, phenylalanine or tryptophan, is missing, so a read error is likely. The DNA is omitted, as the CDR3 cannot be located on it reliably, and the CDR3 follows TCRdb's listing. The chain joins TRBV6-4 to TRBJ2-7; the table's TRBD1 call for D was not verified on the DNA. CDR1 is MRHNA, CDR2 SNTAGT, per germline. The CDR3 sequence runs 9 residues, both termini included. The CDR3 region is CASKHQEGS.

J is TRBJ2-7 and V is TRBV5-4; D perhaps matches TRBD2 (6 bases). CDR1 SGHNT and CDR2 YYREEE come from the germline V gene (reference sequence). This CDR3 contains 12 residues. V was shortened by 2 bases and J by 6 bases, with 9 bases between the two germline ends. CDR3 in amino acids: CASSFLGGEQYF. CDR3 coding DNA: TGTGCCAGCAGCTTCTTGGGAGGCGAGCAGTACTTC.

This clone was counted a single time. The V gene is TRBV5-1, the J gene TRBJ2-7; TRBD1 agrees at 9 bases. The CDR3 is 13 amino acids. Germline values: CDR1 SGHRS, CDR2 YFSETQ. With V trimmed by 3 bases and J by 6 bases, 4 bases remained unmatched. CDR3: CASSSGTGSEQYF. In nucleotides, the CDR3 is TGCGCCAGCAGCTCAGGGACAGGGAGCGAGCAGTACTTC. Combining the CDR3 with reference TRBV5-1 and TRBJ2-7 gives the whole variable domain KAGVTQTPRYLIKTRGQQVTLSCSPISGHRSVSWYQQTPGQGLQFLFEYFSETQRNKGNFPGRFSGRQFSNSRSEMNVSTLELGDSALYLCASSSGTGSEQYFGPGTRLTVT.

This sequence joins TRBV19 and TRBJ2-5; 10 bases are a match to TRBD1. V was pared by 0 bases and J by 2 bases, with 0 bases of the junction left unmatched. Germline lookup yields CDR1 LNHDA and CDR2 SQIVND (reference sequence). This CDR3 is 15 amino acids long. The chain's CDR3 is CASSIEDRGQETQYF. Written as DNA, the CDR3 is TGTGCCAGTAGTATAGAGGACAGGGGGCAAGAGACCCAGTACTTC.

The chain carries TRBV5-1 and TRBJ2-7; 8 nucleotides align to TRBD1. This CDR3 has 15 residues. V shed 1 base, J shed 5 bases, and the junction held 8 bases outside the gene matches. Germline assignment: CDR1 SGHRS and CDR2 YFSETQ. CDR3 protein: CASSLLQGEKNEQYF. As DNA, the CDR3 is TGCGCCAGCAGCTTGTTACAGGGGGAGAAAAACGAGCAGTACTTC.

This chain uses TRBV5-1 with TRBJ1-1, with TRBD1 as a possible D gene (5 bases). V was shortened by 0 bases and J by 4 bases, with 10 bases between the two germline ends. From germline, CDR1 is SGHRS and CDR2 YFSETQ. The CDR3 totals 14 residues. The CDR3: CASSLVGRGTEAFF. Here the CDR3 DNA reads TGCGCCAGCAGCTTGGTTGGAAGGGGCACTGAAGCTTTCTTT.

The chain couples TRBV9 to TRBJ2-7, with D unresolved. Trimming removed 3 bases from V and 0 bases from J, with 10 bases in between. The germline V gene has CDR1 SGDLS and CDR2 YYNGEE. CDR3 size: 14 residues. For the CDR3, the DNA is TGTGCCAGCAGCGGGAGCCCCCTCTCCTACGAGCAGTACTTC. Translation gives CASSGSPLSYEQYF.